The 18 T cell receptor beta chains below were found in one sample sequenced in a study of blood T cell repertoires in COVID-19. Some clones are missing from TCRdb's copy, which holds only in-frame ones; the method was immunoSEQ multiplex PCR. This table holds around 50,000 clones, 75% to 90% found once. Specimen: peripheral blood. The receptors originated from a man in his sixties with acute or convalescent COVID-19.

The V and J genes are TRBV24-1 and TRBJ2-1; 14 bases line up with TRBD2. The germline V gene encodes CDR1 KGHDR and CDR2 SFDVKD. The CDR3 runs 15 residues. After removal of 4 bases from V and 8 bases from J, the junction contained 3 bases not matched to a gene. This chain's CDR3 is CATSDGLAGGYEQFF. The CDR3 region has the DNA TGTGCCACCAGTGACGGACTAGCGGGAGGTTATGAGCAGTTCTTC.

This chain connects TRBV7-3 to TRBJ1-1, with D possibly being TRBD1 (6 bases). Trimming took off 2 bases at V and 1 base at J, with 8 bases between the two ends. Germline CDR1 is SGHTA and CDR2 is FQGTGA. There are 14 residues in the CDR3. The CDR3 is CASSLQGSNTEAFF. The CDR3 nucleotides are TGTGCCAGCAGCTTACAGGGGTCGAACACTGAAGCTTTCTTT.

The CDR3 loop reads CASSYNRDRGNYEQYF. The CDR3 DNA reads TGTGCCAGCAGTTACAACCGGGACAGGGGGAACTACGAGCAGTACTTC. The chain employs TRBV6-2 or TRBV6-3 and TRBJ2-7; 11 bases agree with TRBD1. Germline V lookup: CDR1 MNHEY, CDR2 SVGEGT. CDR3 length: 16 amino acids. V shed 2 bases and J 3 bases; nucleotides not matched to a gene: 6.

The V gene is TRBV4-3, the J gene TRBJ1-3, with 8 bases aligning to TRBD1. Germline CDR1 is LGHNA and CDR2 is YSLEER. The V segment lost 0 bases and the J segment 2 bases; nucleotides outside the gene matches: 3. The CDR3 runs to 16 residues. The CDR3 loop reads CASSQDWTGTGNTIYF. CDR3 sequence (DNA): TGCGCCAGCAGCCAAGATTGGACAGGGACTGGAAACACCATATATTTT.

In this sample, this clone turned up once. This sequence joins TRBV9 and TRBJ2-7; TRBD1 matches 7 bases. CDR1 is SGDLS, CDR2 YYNGEE, per germline. The length of the CDR3 is 15 residues. The ends lost 4 bases at V and 0 bases at J; junction bases unmatched: 7. The CDR3 DNA sequence: TGTGCCAGCAGCCCTCGGGACAGTCTCTCCTACGAGCAGTACTTC. As protein: CASSPRDSLSYEQYF. The whole variable domain, filled in from reference TRBV9 and TRBJ2-7, reads DSGVTQTPKHLITATGQRVTLRCSPRSGDLSVYWYQQSLDQGLQFLIQYYNGEERAKGNILERFSAQQFPDLHSELNLSSLELGDSALYFCASSPRDSLSYEQYFGPGTRLTVT.

V gene TRBV28 combines with J gene TRBJ2-7; tentative D call: TRBD2 (5 bases). Looked up from germline, CDR1 is MDHEN and CDR2 is SYDVKM. The CDR3 totals 15 residues. V lost 6 bases to trimming and J lost 6 bases, with 21 bases between them. DNA of the CDR3: TGTGCCAGCAGCCCACATACTTCCCGGGAAGCCGAGCAGTACTTC. It specifies CASSPHTSREAEQYF.

The V call is TRBV30, the J call TRBJ2-1, with D perhaps TRBD2 (7 bases). The CDR3 covers 14 residues. V gave up 3 bases and J gave up 5 bases, with 14 bases separating them. Looked up from germline, CDR1 is GTSNPN and CDR2 is SVGIG (reference sequence). CDR3 in amino acids: CAWRGGGRNNEQFF. The CDR3 DNA reads TGTGCCTGGAGGGGAGGGGGGAGAAACAATGAGCAGTTCTTC.

V is TRBV18 and J is TRBJ1-1, with 7 bases fitting TRBD1. V lost 5 bases to trimming and J lost 3 bases; unmatched junction nucleotides: 3. CDR1 KGHSH and CDR2 LQKENI come from the germline V gene. CDR3 length: 13 amino acids. Written as DNA, the CDR3 is TGTGCCAGCTCATGGCAGGGGGACACTGAAGCTTTCTTT. Translated, it gives CASSWQGDTEAFF.

The rearrangement links TRBV28 to TRBJ1-2, with 7 bases fitting TRBD1. The CDR3 totals 14 residues. After removal of 4 bases from V and 4 bases from J, the junction contained 6 bases not matched to a gene. Per the germline V gene, CDR1 is MDHEN and CDR2 is SYDVKM. The CDR3 DNA sequence: TGTGCCAGCAGTTATCCGGGACAGAGCTATGGCTACACCTTC. This encodes CASSYPGQSYGYTF.

J is TRBJ1-1 and V is TRBV6-6; no clear D gene. The CDR3 extends over 15 amino acids. Germline CDR1 MNHNY, CDR2 SVGAGI (reference sequence). V gave up 0 bases and J gave up 2 bases, with 10 bases separating them. For the CDR3, the DNA is TGTGCCAGCAGTTACTCGGCAGTGTCCAACACTGAAGCTTTCTTT. As protein: CASSYSAVSNTEAFF.

This clone was detected only a few times. The rearrangement joins TRBV7-9 to TRBJ1-2, with D perhaps TRBD1 (6 bases). The CDR3 contains 14 residues. V was trimmed by 1 base and J by 0 bases, leaving 6 bases between them. The germline gives CDR1 SEHNR, CDR2 FQNEAQ (reference sequence). CDR3 DNA: TGTGCCAGCAGCTTAGGGACAGCTAACTATGGCTACACCTTC. It encodes CASSLGTANYGYTF.

This sequence joins TRBV27 and TRBJ1-1; 7 nucleotides match TRBD1. V was pared by 0 bases and J by 1 base, with 2 bases of the junction left unmatched. Germline V lookup: CDR1 MNHEY, CDR2 SMNVEV (reference sequence). The CDR3 length is 15 residues. The CDR3 sequence: CASSLSQGGNTEAFF. CDR3 DNA: TGTGCCAGCAGTTTATCGCAGGGGGGGAACACTGAAGCTTTCTTT.

This clone was observed once. The chain carries TRBV19 and TRBJ2-2; D is perhaps TRBD1 (6 bases). V lost 5 bases to trimming and J lost 3 bases, with 13 bases between them. The germline V gene encodes CDR1 LNHDA and CDR2 SQIVND (reference sequence). This CDR3 has 15 amino acids. CDR3: CASSQLGQDTGELFF. The CDR3 DNA reads TGTGCCAGTAGTCAATTGGGACAAGACACCGGGGAGCTGTTTTTT.

This clone was recorded a few times. This chain uses TRBV7-2 with TRBJ2-1, with 8 bases lining up with TRBD2. Germline values: CDR1 SGHTA, CDR2 FQGNSA. This CDR3 has 16 amino acids. Trimming cost V 5 bases and J 8 bases; bases outside gene matches: 14. This CDR3 is CASSPGVLAGLHEQFF. DNA for the CDR3: TGTGCCAGCAGCCCAGGGGTCCTAGCGGGTTTGCATGAGCAGTTCTTC.

V is TRBV5-4 and J is TRBJ2-7; the match to TRBD1 covers 7 bases. V dropped 4 bases and J dropped 4; count of bases not matched to a gene: 8. This CDR3 has 14 residues. The germline gives CDR1 SGHNT, CDR2 YYREEE (reference sequence). In DNA, the CDR3 is TGTGCCAGCAGCCCGACAGGGTCAAGGTACGAGCAGTACTTC. This encodes CASSPTGSRYEQYF.

The chain has TRBV5-4 and TRBJ2-1; a weak D match, TRBD2 (6 bases). CDR3 size: 17 residues. Trimming pared 4 bases from V and 1 base from J, leaving 18 bases between. The germline V gene has CDR1 SGHNT and CDR2 YYREEE (reference sequence). CDR3 coding DNA: TGTGCCAGCAGCCCCCCACGGGGCCGGGGGTCCTACAATGAGCAGTTCTTC. This translates into CASSPPRGRGSYNEQFF.

The rearrangement links TRBV19 to TRBJ1-1; 9 bases match TRBD1. The CDR3 covers 15 residues. V lost 4 bases, J lost 6 bases, and 9 bases stayed unmatched. Germline CDR1 is LNHDA and CDR2 is SQIVND (reference sequence). For the CDR3, the DNA is TGTGCCAGTAGTACCGACAGGGGGTTGTTCCCTGAAGCTTTCTTT. As protein: CASSTDRGLFPEAFF.

V usage is TRBV5-8 and J usage is TRBJ1-3, with D possibly TRBD1 on 6 matching bases. The CDR3 has 16 residues. CDR1 and CDR2 (germline): SGHTS, YDEGEE. Trimming cost V 0 bases and J 0 bases, with 10 bases left between them. CDR3 bases: TGTGCCAGCAGCTTGGGACAGGCGAGCTCTGGAAACACCATATATTTT. It codes for CASSLGQASSGNTIYF.